One and the same sample provided the 26 T cell receptor beta chains below, sequenced in a study of post-analysis software for immune sequencing data. Study observations and caveats: Roughly five TRBV segments were significantly more frequent in patients than in controls. TRBV5-6, TRBV5-1 and TRBV20-1 were among these segments.

What these receptors recognize is not known. Carried by the TCR beta cDNA libraries were unique molecular identifiers. TCRdb re-derived calls from the PCR reads in MiXCR, one entry per CDR3 protein. Among some 690,000 distinct CDR3 sequences listed, approximately 59% were seen once. Sequences were obtained from blood. Receptors were obtained from a girl aged 2-10 years with multiple sclerosis.

The gene calls are TRBV12-3 or TRBV12-4 and TRBJ2-6; 7 nucleotides match TRBD1. Losses at the gene ends were 6 bases for V and 0 bases for J; bases not matched to a gene: 5. This CDR3 comprises 16 residues. The CDR3 protein is CASSPNRGSGANVLTF. The DNA of the CDR3 is TGTGCCAGCAGCCCAAACAGGGGCTCTGGGGCCAACGTCCTGACTTTC.

V usage is TRBV20-1 and J usage is TRBJ2-1; D remains ambiguous. Trimming stripped 5 bases from V and 1 base from J, with 12 bases between. CDR1 DFQATT and CDR2 SNEGSKA come from the germline V gene (reference sequence). The CDR3 length is 14 residues. The CDR3 DNA reads as TGCAGTGCTTCGGGCAGTCCGTCCTACAATGAGCAGTTCTTC. It specifies CSASGSPSYNEQFF.

The CDR3 nucleotides are TGTGCCAGCAGCCCCCGACACACCCGGGAGCAGTACTTC. Translation: CASSPRHTREQYF. The gene calls are TRBV11-2 and TRBJ2-7; D not certain. The length of the CDR3 is 13 residues. V dropped 5 bases and J dropped 7 bases, with 15 bases sitting between them. The germline gives CDR1 SGHAT, CDR2 FQNNGV.

V is TRBV12-3 or TRBV12-4 and J is TRBJ1-4; D gene uncertain. The V end was cut by 5 bases, the J end by 5 bases, with 9 bases between. The CDR3 has 13 amino acids. The CDR3 reads CASSPSANEKLFF. As DNA, the CDR3 is TGTGCCAGCAGTCCCTCTGCGAATGAAAAACTGTTTTTT.

The chain combines TRBV10-2 with TRBJ1-1, with 7 bases fitting TRBD1. Per the germline V gene, CDR1 is WSHSY and CDR2 is SAAADI. CDR3 size: 17 residues. With 1 base clipped from V and 3 bases from J, the junction kept 11 bases outside the gene matches. The CDR3 coding sequence is TGCGCCAGCAGTGAGTGGAGATCAACAGGGGTTTACACTGAAGCTTTCTTT. It yields the protein CASSEWRSTGVYTEAFF.

There are a few counts of this clonotype. The gene calls are TRBV6-5 and TRBJ2-1; TRBD2 aligns across 15 bases. J lost 9 bases, V lost 6 bases, and 9 bases had no gene match. Germline V lookup: CDR1 MNHEY, CDR2 SVGAGI. This CDR3 contains 16 residues. The CDR3: CASRKPGLAGGSEQFF. For the CDR3, the DNA is TGTGCCAGCAGAAAACCGGGACTAGCGGGGGGTAGTGAGCAGTTCTTC.

The V gene is TRBV29-1, the J gene TRBJ2-5, with 8 bases aligning to TRBD1. CDR3 length equals 12 residues. Per germline, CDR1 SQVTM and CDR2 ANQGSEA. Trimming cost V 5 bases and J 6 bases; bases outside gene matches: 5. CDR3 coding DNA: TGCAGCGTTCGACAGGGGATACAGACCCAGTACTTC. Translation: CSVRQGIQTQYF.

CDR3 in DNA: TGTGCCATCAGTCCGGGGACGAGGGTGACTTTCTTT. Its protein is CAISPGTRVTFF. This chain links TRBV10-3 with TRBJ1-1, with D maybe TRBD1 (5 bases). The germline gives CDR1 ENHRY, CDR2 SYGVKD. Trimming took off 5 bases at V and 12 bases at J, with 16 bases between the two ends. CDR3 length: 12 residues.

The chain carries TRBV12-3 or TRBV12-4 and TRBJ1-2; possible D gene TRBD1, 6 bases. With 8 bases removed from V and 10 bases from J, the gap between germline ends came to 20 bases. This CDR3 is built from 13 residues. CDR3 DNA sequence: TGTGCCAGCGGAAACACAGGGAAGGGTGACTACACCTTC. Its protein product is CASGNTGKGDYTF.

Points on this clonotype: This sequence may be a read error, since a much larger clone differs from it by one base. The rearrangement uses TRBV4-3 and TRBJ1-5; tentatively, D is TRBD1 or TRBD2 (5 bases each). TRBJ2-3 matches the DNA end more closely, so the J call is doubtful. Germline values: CDR1 LGHNA, CDR2 YSLEER. This CDR3 is built from 15 residues. Here the CDR3 reads CASSQGRGENQPQYF. The CDR3 DNA is TGCGCCAGCAGCCAAGGGCGAGGGGAAAATCAGCCCCAGTATTTT.

This clonotype was seen a handful of times. This chain uses TRBV20-1 with TRBJ1-4, with a tentative D call TRBD1 (6 bases). V was shortened by 2 bases and J by 8 bases, with 15 bases between the two germline ends. CDR1 and CDR2 (germline): DFQATT, SNEGSKA (reference sequence). The CDR3 consists of 14 residues. The CDR3 here is CSARLPGGGEKLFF. In DNA, the CDR3 is TGCAGTGCTAGACTTCCCGGGGGCGGCGAAAAACTGTTTTTT.

CDR3 bases: TGTGCCAGCAACTTACAGGGGCTTGGCACTGAAGCTTTCTTT. Its translation is CASNLQGLGTEAFF. V and J are TRBV6-6 and TRBJ1-1; TRBD1 aligns across 7 bases. V dropped 7 bases and J dropped 4; count of bases not matched to a gene: 9. The CDR3 spans 14 residues. Germline CDR1 and CDR2: MNHNY and SVGAGI (reference sequence).

The chain employs TRBV15 and TRBJ2-1; D not certain. Germline V gene lookup returns CDR1 LNHNV and CDR2 YYDKDF (reference sequence). This CDR3 spans 12 amino acids. The V end lost 0 bases, the J end lost 9 bases, and 6 bases lay between the germline ends. CDR3 in amino acids: CATSRDLGEQFF. The CDR3 DNA follows: TGTGCCACCAGCAGAGATCTAGGTGAGCAGTTCTTC.

The CDR3 is CASSVAGSLTDTQYF. The CDR3 region has the DNA TGTGCCAGCAGCGTAGCGGGGAGCCTCACAGATACGCAGTATTTT. V usage is TRBV9 and J usage is TRBJ2-3; tentatively, D is TRBD2 (5 bases). This CDR3 is 15 amino acids long. The germline CDR1 and CDR2 sequences are SGDLS and YYNGEE. The ends were cut back, 0 bases at V and 2 bases at J, with 10 bases in the middle.

This clonotype was found a few times. V and J are TRBV6-2 or TRBV6-3 and TRBJ2-1; D possibly corresponds to TRBD1 (5 bases). Trimming cost V 2 bases and J 2 bases, with 10 bases left between them. Germline CDR1 is MNHEY and CDR2 is SVGEGT. The CDR3 runs 15 residues. CDR3 sequence reads: CASSYVQGTYNEQFF. In DNA form, the CDR3 reads TGTGCCAGCAGTTACGTCCAGGGTACCTACAATGAGCAGTTCTTC.

This clonotype was seen only a few times. The V gene is TRBV18, the J gene TRBJ2-7, with 10 nucleotides matching TRBD1. Germline-derived CDR1 and CDR2 are KGHSH and LQKENI. The V gene end was trimmed by 5 bases and the J gene end by 2 bases; junction bases not matched to a gene: 6. The CDR3 has 15 residues. DNA of the CDR3: TGTGCCAGCTCAGCCGGGACAGGGGTTACCTACGAGCAGTACTTC. It codes for CASSAGTGVTYEQYF.

The chain uses TRBV7-2 and TRBJ2-1, with TRBD2 identical over 11 bases. Unmatched junction bases numbered 17, after V lost 3 bases and J lost 13 bases. CDR3 size: 17 residues. In germline, CDR1 is SGHTA, CDR2 FQGNSA. CDR3 residues: CASSFMRRTSGPITQFF. CDR3 coding DNA: TGTGCCAGCAGCTTTATGAGGCGGACTAGCGGGCCTATTACCCAGTTCTTC.

The chain combines TRBV5-1 with TRBJ2-7; D might be TRBD1 (5 bases). CDR1 is SGHRS, CDR2 YFSETQ, per germline. The CDR3 sequence is 18 residues long. Trimming removed 4 bases at V and 6 bases at J, with 29 bases between. CDR3 sequence reads: CASSRNNRRALRLTEQYF. The CDR3 bases are TGCGCCAGCAGCCGGAATAACAGGAGAGCTCTACGATTGACCGAGCAGTACTTC. Based on the CDR3 plus reference TRBV5-1 and TRBJ2-7, the full variable domain is KAGVTQTPRYLIKTRGQQVTLSCSPISGHRSVSWYQQTPGQGLQFLFEYFSETQRNKGNFPGRFSGRQFSNSRSEMNVSTLELGDSALYLCASSRNNRRALRLTEQYFGPGTRLTVT.

The chain combines TRBV7-2 with TRBJ1-2; D is unresolved. V lost 5 bases to trimming and J lost 8 bases, with 24 bases between them. The V gene's germline CDR1 is SGHTA and CDR2 FQGNSA. The CDR3 has 16 amino acids. Written as DNA, the CDR3 is TGTGCCAGCAGCGATAGAGGGAGGTGGGAATCGGGGGGCTACACCTTC. This sequence encodes CASSDRGRWESGGYTF.

The rearrangement links TRBV5-5 to TRBJ1-2; D is possibly TRBD1 (6 bases). Germline CDR1 and CDR2: SGHKS and YYEKEE (reference sequence). Between the trimmed V and J ends, which lost 6 bases and 6 bases, there was a span of 18 bases. The CDR3 runs 14 residues. The CDR3 loop reads CASNKYGQLDGYTF. As DNA, the CDR3 is TGTGCCAGCAACAAGTATGGACAGCTGGATGGCTACACCTTC.

The chain links TRBV15 to TRBJ2-7; D gene uncertain. Germline assignment: CDR1 LNHNV and CDR2 YYDKDF (reference sequence). There are 15 residues in the CDR3. Trimming took 4 bases from V and 0 from J, leaving 13 bases between them. DNA for the CDR3: TGTGCCACCAGCACCCGAGACACATACTCCTACGAGCAGTACTTC. Translating it yields CATSTRDTYSYEQYF.

CDR3 coding DNA: TGTGCCAGCAGTGATCTTCAACGGCTCCGACCCCGCAATGAGCAGTTCTTC. This encodes CASSDLQRLRPRNEQFF. The chain carries TRBV6-1 and TRBJ2-1; D call uncertain. This CDR3 is built from 17 residues. Germline V gene sequence: CDR1 MNHNS, CDR2 SASEGT. The V end lost 3 bases, the J end lost 6 bases, and 21 bases lay between the germline ends.

V and J are TRBV6-2 or TRBV6-3 and TRBJ1-5, with a tentative D call TRBD1 (5 bases). The length of the CDR3 is 15 residues. Trimming took 5 bases from V and 0 from J, leaving 11 bases between them. Germline V gives CDR1 MNHEY, CDR2 SVGEGT. This CDR3 is CASSPSGGSNQPQHF. Written as DNA, the CDR3 is TGTGCCAGCAGTCCCTCTGGGGGTAGCAATCAGCCCCAGCATTTT.

Only a few counts were recorded for this clonotype. The gene calls are TRBV7-8 and TRBJ1-2; no reliable D call. The V end was cut by 3 bases, the J end by 3 bases, with 14 bases between. The CDR3 contains 15 residues. CDR1 is SGHVS, CDR2 FQNEAQ, per germline. The CDR3 protein is CASSLDGFGDYGYTF. The CDR3 DNA reads TGTGCCAGCAGCTTGGACGGTTTCGGGGACTATGGCTACACCTTC. The full variable domain, with the rest looked up from reference TRBV7-8 and TRBJ1-2, is GAGVSQSPRYKVAKRGQDVALRCDPISGHVSLFWYQQALGQGPEFLTYFQNEAQLDKSGLPSDRFFAERPEGSVSTLKIQRTQQEDSAVYLCASSLDGFGDYGYTFGSGTRLTVV.

The genes are TRBV3-1 and TRBJ1-2; maybe TRBD1 (5 bases). There are 14 residues in the CDR3. Germline V gives CDR1 LGHDT, CDR2 YNNKEL (reference sequence). V was shortened by 0 bases and J by 3 bases, with 8 bases between the two germline ends. This CDR3 reads CASSQDTGYYGYTF. The CDR3 nucleotides are TGTGCCAGCAGCCAAGATACAGGCTACTATGGCTACACCTTC.

V gene TRBV12-3 or TRBV12-4 combines with J gene TRBJ2-3; 9 bases line up with TRBD2. V lost 1 base to trimming and J lost 4 bases; unmatched junction nucleotides: 3. The CDR3 loop spans 15 amino acids. The CDR3 spells CASSLGGGAADTQYF. The CDR3 DNA sequence: TGTGCCAGCAGTTTAGGCGGGGGGGCCGCAGATACGCAGTATTTT.